One and the same sample provided the 21 T cell receptor beta chains below, sequenced in a study of post-analysis software for immune sequencing data. Findings and limits, study-wide: TRBV segments more frequent in patients than in controls numbered roughly five and included TRBV5-6, TRBV5-1 and TRBV20-1.

TCR beta libraries were prepared from cDNA with unique molecular identifiers. TCRdb re-called the PCR reads through MiXCR, storing one row per CDR3 protein. Here the sample spans hundreds of thousands of distinct CDR3 sequences, about 32% being singletons. Their antigens remain unidentified. The sample taken for sequencing was blood. The receptors were gathered from a girl aged 10 to 17 with multiple sclerosis.

The chain is built from TRBV29-1 and TRBJ2-3, with 9 bases aligning to TRBD2. The germline V gene encodes CDR1 SQVTM and CDR2 ANQGSEA. This CDR3 has 16 residues. The trim removed 3 bases at V and 5 bases at J, leaving 12 bases unmatched. This CDR3 is CSVDPRREGQVDTQYF. CDR3 bases: TGCAGCGTTGATCCCAGGCGGGAGGGCCAGGTAGATACGCAGTATTTT.

The chain recombines TRBV29-1 with TRBJ1-1, with D perhaps matching TRBD1 (5 bases). Trimming removed 5 bases at V and 4 bases at J, with 17 bases between. Germline CDR1 reads SQVTM; CDR2 reads ANQGSEA. The CDR3 spans 14 residues. CDR3 in amino acids: CSVMGSRDGTEAFF. Here the CDR3 DNA reads TGCAGCGTTATGGGGAGCAGGGATGGCACTGAAGCTTTCTTT.

The V call is TRBV4-1, the J call TRBJ1-1; D call uncertain. From germline, CDR1 is MGHRA and CDR2 YSYEKL. Trimming took off 0 bases at V and 1 base at J, with 6 bases between the two ends. The CDR3 length is 14 residues. The CDR3 DNA follows: TGCGCCAGCAGCCAAGAAGGTGGGAACACTGAAGCTTTCTTT. Translating it yields CASSQEGGNTEAFF.

The table lists this clonotype with a few counts. The CDR3 reads CASSFTQGSTDTQYF. The CDR3 DNA reads TGTGCCAGCAGCTTCACCCAGGGGAGCACAGATACGCAGTATTTT. This chain links TRBV7-2 with TRBJ2-3; possible D gene TRBD1, 6 bases. Germline lookup yields CDR1 SGHTA and CDR2 FQGNSA. The CDR3 is made up of 15 amino acids. V was shortened by 3 bases and J by 0 bases, with 10 bases between the two germline ends.

This rearrangement joins TRBV2 to TRBJ2-7; 9 bases are shared with TRBD1. This CDR3 is built from 14 residues. CDR1 SNHLY and CDR2 FYNNEI come from the germline V gene. Losses at the gene ends were 8 bases for V and 4 bases for J; bases not matched to a gene: 9. CDR3 loop: CASLGTGRIYEQYF. The CDR3, as DNA: TGTGCCAGCCTCGGGACAGGGAGGATTTACGAGCAGTACTTC.

As to this clonotype: A clone one base away is much larger, so this may be a read error. This chain links TRBV7-2 with TRBJ2-5, with D uncertain. Deletions cut 3 bases from V and 4 bases from J, with 9 bases between. Germline lookup yields CDR1 SGHTA and CDR2 FQGNSA. The CDR3 runs to 13 residues. In DNA, the CDR3 is TGTGCCAGCAGCTTGGAACCGCTAGAGACCCAGTACTTC. Protein: CASSLEPLETQYF.

This rearrangement joins TRBV20-1 to TRBJ1-5; possible D gene TRBD1, 5 bases. CDR3 size: 15 residues. V was trimmed by 6 bases and J by 3 bases, leaving 18 bases between them. The germline V gene has CDR1 DFQATT and CDR2 SNEGSKA (reference sequence). In nucleotides, the CDR3 is TGCAGTGCGCTTCTCTGGGGGGGGGACAATCAGCCCCAGCATTTT. Protein product: CSALLWGGDNQPQHF.

The chain uses TRBV7-8 and TRBJ2-1; D is possibly TRBD2 (6 bases). Trimming cost V 6 bases and J 14 bases, with 17 bases left between them. The CDR3 is 12 residues long. From germline, CDR1 is SGHVS and CDR2 FQNEAQ. The CDR3 here is CASSRTRDSKFF. DNA for the CDR3: TGTGCCAGCAGTCGTACTCGGGACTCCAAGTTCTTC.

This clonotype was observed a few times. The CDR3 region has the DNA TGCGCCAGCAGCCAAGAGAGGTTTGGAGATACGCAGTATTTT. This encodes CASSQERFGDTQYF. The chain links TRBV4-1 to TRBJ2-3; no reliable D call. V gave up 0 bases and J gave up 5 bases, with 9 bases separating them. CDR1 MGHRA and CDR2 YSYEKL come from the germline V gene. This CDR3 region has 14 residues.

This rearrangement joins TRBV7-2 to TRBJ1-2; TRBD1 might be the D (6 bases). In germline, CDR1 is SGHTA, CDR2 FQGNSA. The CDR3 contains 16 residues. V was shortened by 1 base and J by 7 bases, with 19 bases between the two germline ends. CDR3 in amino acids: CASSLVGGQGTSGYTF. CDR3 coding DNA: TGTGCCAGCAGCTTAGTAGGGGGGCAGGGGACCAGTGGCTACACCTTC.

This clonotype was observed a few times. The chain combines TRBV11-2 with TRBJ2-1, with TRBD1 matching over 9 bases. J gave up 7 bases and V 3 bases, and 10 bases lay outside the gene matches. The CDR3 has 16 residues. The germline CDR1 and CDR2 sequences are SGHAT and FQNNGV. The DNA of the CDR3 is TGTGCCAGCAGCTTTTCGGGGACAGGGTCTTTGAATGAGCAGTTCTTC. It specifies CASSFSGTGSLNEQFF.

This clonotype was counted a few times. The V gene is TRBV15, the J gene TRBJ1-5, with D maybe TRBD1 (5 bases). Trimming took 3 bases from V and 1 from J, leaving 19 bases between them. CDR1 LNHNV and CDR2 YYDKDF come from the germline V gene (reference sequence). The CDR3 is 18 residues long. The CDR3 loop is CATSSPPGPGVSNQPQHF. CDR3 nucleotides: TGTGCCACCAGCAGCCCTCCGGGACCGGGGGTCAGCAATCAGCCCCAGCATTTT.

This sequence joins TRBV5-1 and TRBJ1-2; TRBD1 is a possible D gene (6 bases). Germline assignment: CDR1 SGHRS and CDR2 YFSETQ. V was trimmed by 5 bases and J by 5 bases, leaving 19 bases between them. This CDR3 has 15 residues. DNA of the CDR3: TGCGCCAGCAGTTTCGGACAGATTGGAAGATATGGCTACACCTTC. Its protein is CASSFGQIGRYGYTF.

This clonotype was seen more than once but under ten times. The rearrangement joins TRBV11-2 to TRBJ1-1; TRBD1 might be the D (6 bases). This CDR3 region has 16 residues. V lost 8 bases to trimming and J lost 0 bases, with 19 bases between them. The germline CDR1 and CDR2 sequences are SGHAT and FQNNGV. The CDR3 spells CASFVGDNYLNTEAFF. DNA of the CDR3: TGTGCCAGCTTTGTGGGGGACAACTACCTGAACACTGAAGCTTTCTTT.

On this clonotype: A much larger clone sits a single nucleotide away, making a read error possible. This rearrangement joins TRBV5-6 to TRBJ2-1, with 8 positions matching TRBD1. The end of the DNA aligns better with TRBJ2-7, so the J call may be wrong. Germline values: CDR1 SGHDT, CDR2 YYEEEE. The length of the CDR3 is 15 residues. The CDR3 DNA reads TGTGCCAGCAGCCCTGGGGGACAGGCCTACAATGAGCAGTACTTC. This codes for CASSPGGQAYNEQYF.

This clonotype was counted between two and nine times. The V call is TRBV29-1, the J call TRBJ1-1, with 8 bases fitting TRBD1. This CDR3 region has 15 residues. With 6 bases clipped from V and 2 bases from J, the junction kept 11 bases outside the gene matches. Germline V gene data show CDR1 as SQVTM and CDR2 as ANQGSEA. As DNA, the CDR3 is TGCAGCGTCCATCCAACCGGGACAGGTAACACTGAAGCTTTCTTT. Amino acid sequence: CSVHPTGTGNTEAFF.

This clonotype has a handful of counts. The gene calls are TRBV18 and TRBJ2-3; TRBD2 is a possible D gene (6 bases). The V and J ends lost 0 bases and 4 bases respectively, with 14 bases between them. This CDR3 region has 16 residues. Germline CDR1 and CDR2: KGHSH and LQKENI. The chain's CDR3 is CASSPPRRGEADTQYF. Written as DNA, the CDR3 is TGTGCCAGCTCACCACCGCGGCGGGGTGAGGCAGATACGCAGTATTTT. The variable domain in full, with the rest retrieved from reference TRBV18 and TRBJ2-3, is NAGVMQNPRHLVRRRGQEARLRCSPMKGHSHVYWYRQLPEEGLKFMVYLQKENIIDESGMPKERFSAEFPKEGPSILRIQQVVRGDSAAYFCASSPPRRGEADTQYFGPGTRLTVL.

This clonotype was found a few times. V is TRBV28 and J is TRBJ2-4, with D tentatively TRBD1 or TRBD2 (5 bases each). The ends were cut back, 7 bases at V and 0 bases at J, with 19 bases in the middle. CDR1 MDHEN and CDR2 SYDVKM come from the germline V gene. The CDR3 consists of 17 residues. This chain's CDR3 is CASTSNRGALAKNIQYF. The CDR3 DNA reads TGTGCCAGCACCTCCAACCGAGGGGCCTTAGCCAAAAACATTCAGTACTTC.

V usage is TRBV5-6 and J usage is TRBJ1-2; weak D call: TRBD1 (6 bases). Germline V lookup: CDR1 SGHDT, CDR2 YYEEEE. Trimming shortened V by 0 bases and J by 3 bases, and 9 bases separated the two germline ends. CDR3 size: 14 residues. The CDR3 coding sequence is TGTGCCAGCAGCTTGGTCGGGGGCGACTATGGCTACACCTTC. It is translated as CASSLVGGDYGYTF.

This chain connects TRBV20-1 to TRBJ2-5; 10 bases align to TRBD1. The CDR3 runs to 15 residues. The germline V gene has CDR1 DFQATT and CDR2 SNEGSKA (reference sequence). V shed 5 bases, J shed 4 bases, and the junction held 10 bases outside the gene matches. The CDR3 nucleotides read TGCAGTGCTTCCGGGACAGGGGTCGATGGAGAGACCCAGTACTTC. Encoded protein: CSASGTGVDGETQYF.

The rearrangement uses TRBV6-2 or TRBV6-3 and TRBJ2-5; 7 bases are shared with TRBD2. Germline V gene lookup returns CDR1 MNHEY and CDR2 SVGEGT. The V gene end was trimmed by 6 bases and the J gene end by 3 bases; junction bases not matched to a gene: 7. The CDR3 totals 14 residues. CDR3 nucleotides: TGTGCCAGCAGGGGAACCGGGACTAAAGAGACCCAGTACTTC. Protein: CASRGTGTKETQYF.